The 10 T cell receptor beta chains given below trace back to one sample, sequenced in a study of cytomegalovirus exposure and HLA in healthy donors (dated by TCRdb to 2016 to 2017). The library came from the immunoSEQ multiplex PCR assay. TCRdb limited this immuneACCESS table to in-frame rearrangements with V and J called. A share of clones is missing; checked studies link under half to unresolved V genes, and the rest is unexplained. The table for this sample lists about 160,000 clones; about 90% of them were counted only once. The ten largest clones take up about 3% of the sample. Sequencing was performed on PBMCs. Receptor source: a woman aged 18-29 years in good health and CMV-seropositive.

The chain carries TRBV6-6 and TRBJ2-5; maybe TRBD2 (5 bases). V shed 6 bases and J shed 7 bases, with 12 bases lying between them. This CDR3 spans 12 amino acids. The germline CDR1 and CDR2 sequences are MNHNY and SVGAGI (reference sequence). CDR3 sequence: CASRPEVGTQYF. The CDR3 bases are TGTGCCAGCAGACCGGAGGTGGGGACCCAGTACTTC.

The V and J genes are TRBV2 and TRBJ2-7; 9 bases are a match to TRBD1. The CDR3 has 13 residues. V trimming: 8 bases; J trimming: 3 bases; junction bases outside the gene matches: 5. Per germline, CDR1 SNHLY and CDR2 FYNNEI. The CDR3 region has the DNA TGTGCCAGCCGGACAGGGGATTTCTACGAGCAGTACTTC. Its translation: CASRTGDFYEQYF.

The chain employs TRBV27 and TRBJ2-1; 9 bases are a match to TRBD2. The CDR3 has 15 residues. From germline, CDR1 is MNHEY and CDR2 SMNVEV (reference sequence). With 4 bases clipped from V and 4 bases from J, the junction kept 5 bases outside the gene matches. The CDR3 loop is CASSSGLAQYNEQFF. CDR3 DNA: TGTGCCAGCAGTTCGGGACTAGCCCAATACAATGAGCAGTTCTTC.

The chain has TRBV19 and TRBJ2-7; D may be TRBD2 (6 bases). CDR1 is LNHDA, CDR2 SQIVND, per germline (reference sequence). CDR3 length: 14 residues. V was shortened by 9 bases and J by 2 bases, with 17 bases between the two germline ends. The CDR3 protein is CASSLGGAPYEQYF. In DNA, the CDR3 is TGTGCCAGCTCTCTAGGAGGGGCCCCCTACGAGCAGTACTTC.

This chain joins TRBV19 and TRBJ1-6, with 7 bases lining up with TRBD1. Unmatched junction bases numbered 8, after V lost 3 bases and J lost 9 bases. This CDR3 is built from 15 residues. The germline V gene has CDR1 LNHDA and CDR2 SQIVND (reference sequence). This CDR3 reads CASSISGRGSSPLHF. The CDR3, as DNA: TGTGCCAGTAGTATTAGTGGCAGGGGGTCTTCACCCCTCCACTTT.

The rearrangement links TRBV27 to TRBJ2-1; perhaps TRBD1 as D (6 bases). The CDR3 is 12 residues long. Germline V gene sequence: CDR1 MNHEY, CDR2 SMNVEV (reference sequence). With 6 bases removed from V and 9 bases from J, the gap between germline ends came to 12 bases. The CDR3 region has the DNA TGTGCCAGCAGACAGGGTATCGGTGAGCAGTTCTTC. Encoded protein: CASRQGIGEQFF.

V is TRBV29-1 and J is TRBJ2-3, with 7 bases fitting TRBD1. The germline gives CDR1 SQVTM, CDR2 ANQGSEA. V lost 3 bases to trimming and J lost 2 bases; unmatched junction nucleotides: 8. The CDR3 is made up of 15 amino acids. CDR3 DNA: TGCAGCGTTGATCAGACAGGGATATTCACAGATACGCAGTATTTT. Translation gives CSVDQTGIFTDTQYF.

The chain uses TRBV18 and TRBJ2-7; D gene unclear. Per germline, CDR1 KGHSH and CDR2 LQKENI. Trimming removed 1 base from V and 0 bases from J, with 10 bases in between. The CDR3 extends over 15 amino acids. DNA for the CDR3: TGTGCCAGCTCACCACTCTTTGCGAACTCCTACGAGCAGTACTTC. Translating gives CASSPLFANSYEQYF.

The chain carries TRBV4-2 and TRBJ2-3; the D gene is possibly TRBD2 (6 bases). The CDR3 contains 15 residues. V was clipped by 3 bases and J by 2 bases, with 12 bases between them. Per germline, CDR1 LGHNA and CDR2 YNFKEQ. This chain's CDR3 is CASSQLTSFTDTQYF. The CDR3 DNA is TGTGCCAGCAGCCAGCTGACTAGTTTCACAGATACGCAGTATTTT.

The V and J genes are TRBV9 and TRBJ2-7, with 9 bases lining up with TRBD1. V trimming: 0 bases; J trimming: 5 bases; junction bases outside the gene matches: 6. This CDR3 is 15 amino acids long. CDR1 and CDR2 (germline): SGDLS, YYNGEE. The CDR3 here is CASSVEGDRVNEQYF. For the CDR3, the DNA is TGTGCCAGCAGCGTAGAAGGGGACAGGGTCAACGAGCAGTACTTC. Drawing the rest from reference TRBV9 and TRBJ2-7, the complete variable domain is DSGVTQTPKHLITATGQRVTLRCSPRSGDLSVYWYQQSLDQGLQFLIQYYNGEERAKGNILERFSAQQFPDLHSELNLSSLELGDSALYFCASSVEGDRVNEQYFGPGTRLTVT.